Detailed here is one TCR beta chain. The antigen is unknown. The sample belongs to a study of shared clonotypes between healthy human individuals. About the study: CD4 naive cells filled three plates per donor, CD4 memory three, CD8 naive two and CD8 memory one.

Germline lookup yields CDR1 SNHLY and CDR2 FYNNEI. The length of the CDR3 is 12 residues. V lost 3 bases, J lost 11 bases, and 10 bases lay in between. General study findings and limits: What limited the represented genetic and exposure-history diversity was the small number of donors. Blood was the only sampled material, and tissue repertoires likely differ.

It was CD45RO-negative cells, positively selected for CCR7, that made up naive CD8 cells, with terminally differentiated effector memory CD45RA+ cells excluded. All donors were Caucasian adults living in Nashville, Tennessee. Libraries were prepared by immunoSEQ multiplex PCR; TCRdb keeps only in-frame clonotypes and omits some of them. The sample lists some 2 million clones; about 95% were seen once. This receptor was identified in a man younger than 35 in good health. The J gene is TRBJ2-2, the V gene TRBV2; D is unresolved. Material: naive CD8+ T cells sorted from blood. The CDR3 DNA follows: TGTGCCAGCAGTGAGGAATCGGCCGAGCTGTTTTTT. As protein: CASSEESAELFF.